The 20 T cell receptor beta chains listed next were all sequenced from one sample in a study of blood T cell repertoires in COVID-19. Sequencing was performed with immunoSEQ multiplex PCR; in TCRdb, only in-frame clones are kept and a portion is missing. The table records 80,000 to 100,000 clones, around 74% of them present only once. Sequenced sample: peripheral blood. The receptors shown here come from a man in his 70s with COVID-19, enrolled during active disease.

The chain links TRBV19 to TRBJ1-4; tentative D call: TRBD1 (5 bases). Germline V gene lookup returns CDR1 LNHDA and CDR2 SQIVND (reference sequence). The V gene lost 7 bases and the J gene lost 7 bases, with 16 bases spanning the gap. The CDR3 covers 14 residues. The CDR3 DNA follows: TGTGCCAGTACCAAGCTCCCAGGGCCTGAAAAACTGTTTTTT. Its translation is CASTKLPGPEKLFF.

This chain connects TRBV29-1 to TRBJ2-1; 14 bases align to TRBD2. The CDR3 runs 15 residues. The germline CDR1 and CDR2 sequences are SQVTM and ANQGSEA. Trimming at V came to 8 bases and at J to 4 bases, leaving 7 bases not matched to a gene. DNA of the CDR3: TGCAGCACGGGACTAGCGGGAGACGGGTACAATGAGCAGTTCTTC. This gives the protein CSTGLAGDGYNEQFF.

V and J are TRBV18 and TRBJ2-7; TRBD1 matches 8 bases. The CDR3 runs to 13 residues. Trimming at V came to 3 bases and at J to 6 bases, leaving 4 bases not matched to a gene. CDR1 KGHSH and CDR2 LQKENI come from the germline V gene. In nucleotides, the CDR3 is TGTGCCAGCTCACCCCAAACAGGGGGCGAGCAGTACTTC. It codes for CASSPQTGGEQYF.

The CDR3 region has the DNA TGTGCCAGCACGAACAGGGGACAAGAGACCCAGTACTTC. This gives the protein CASTNRGQETQYF. The chain combines TRBV6-6 with TRBJ2-5, with TRBD1 matching 7 bases. The CDR3 has 13 residues. The germline gives CDR1 MNHNY, CDR2 SVGAGI (reference sequence). Trimming took 7 bases from V and 2 from J; bases not matched to a gene: 4.

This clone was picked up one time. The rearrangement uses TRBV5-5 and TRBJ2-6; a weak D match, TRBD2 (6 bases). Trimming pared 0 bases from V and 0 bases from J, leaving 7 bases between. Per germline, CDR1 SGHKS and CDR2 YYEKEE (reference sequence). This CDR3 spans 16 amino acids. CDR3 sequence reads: CASSLAGSSGANVLTF. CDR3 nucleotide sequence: TGTGCCAGCAGCTTGGCCGGGAGCTCTGGGGCCAACGTCCTGACTTTC.

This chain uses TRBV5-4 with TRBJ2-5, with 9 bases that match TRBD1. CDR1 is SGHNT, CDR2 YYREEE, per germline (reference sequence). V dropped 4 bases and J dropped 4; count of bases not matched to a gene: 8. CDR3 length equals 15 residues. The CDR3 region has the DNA TGTGCCAGCAGCGCATCCGGGACAGGGAGAGAGACCCAGTACTTC. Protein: CASSASGTGRETQYF. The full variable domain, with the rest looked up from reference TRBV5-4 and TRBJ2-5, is ETGVTQSPTHLIKTRGQQVTLRCSSQSGHNTVSWYQQALGQGPQFIFQYYREEENGRGNFPPRFSGLQFPNYSSELNVNALELDDSALYLCASSASGTGRETQYFGPGTRLLVL.

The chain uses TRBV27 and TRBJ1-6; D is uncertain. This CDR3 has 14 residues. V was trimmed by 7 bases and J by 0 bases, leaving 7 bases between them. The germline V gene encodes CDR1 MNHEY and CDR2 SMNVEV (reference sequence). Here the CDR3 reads CASTRDSYNSPLHF. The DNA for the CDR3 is TGTGCCAGCACGAGGGACTCCTATAATTCACCCCTCCACTTT.

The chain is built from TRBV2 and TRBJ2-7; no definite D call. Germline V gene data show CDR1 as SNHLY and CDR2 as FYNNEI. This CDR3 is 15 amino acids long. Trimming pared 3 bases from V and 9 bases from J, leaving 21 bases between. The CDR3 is CASSDSLRILVGQYF. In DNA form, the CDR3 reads TGTGCCAGCAGTGATTCATTGAGGATCTTGGTGGGGCAGTACTTC.

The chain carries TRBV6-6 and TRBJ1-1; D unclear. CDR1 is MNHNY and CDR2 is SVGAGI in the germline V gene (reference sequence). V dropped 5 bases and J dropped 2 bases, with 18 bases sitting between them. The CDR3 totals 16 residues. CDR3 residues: CASSPHSEGFNTEAFF. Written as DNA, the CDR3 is TGTGCCAGCAGTCCACACTCTGAGGGCTTTAACACTGAAGCTTTCTTT.

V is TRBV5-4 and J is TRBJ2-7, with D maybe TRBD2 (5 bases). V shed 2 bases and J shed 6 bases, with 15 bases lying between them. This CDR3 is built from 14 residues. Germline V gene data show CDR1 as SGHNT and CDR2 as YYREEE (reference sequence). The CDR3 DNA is TGTGCCAGCAGCTTCGGGGTTAGCACAAGCGAGCAGTACTTC. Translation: CASSFGVSTSEQYF.

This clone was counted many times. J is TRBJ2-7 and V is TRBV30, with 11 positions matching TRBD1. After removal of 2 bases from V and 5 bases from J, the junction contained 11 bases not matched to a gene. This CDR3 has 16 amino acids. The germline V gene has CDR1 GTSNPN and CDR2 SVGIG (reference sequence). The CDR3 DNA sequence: TGTGCCTGGAGTCACACCCCCGGGACAGGGGGTAACGAGCAGTACTTC. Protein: CAWSHTPGTGGNEQYF.

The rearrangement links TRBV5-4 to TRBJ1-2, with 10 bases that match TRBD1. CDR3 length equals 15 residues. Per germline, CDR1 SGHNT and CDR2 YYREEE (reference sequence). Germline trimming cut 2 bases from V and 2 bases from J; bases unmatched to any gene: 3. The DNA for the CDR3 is TGTGCCAGCAGCTTCAGGGGACAGGGGAACTATGGCTACACCTTC. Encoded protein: CASSFRGQGNYGYTF.

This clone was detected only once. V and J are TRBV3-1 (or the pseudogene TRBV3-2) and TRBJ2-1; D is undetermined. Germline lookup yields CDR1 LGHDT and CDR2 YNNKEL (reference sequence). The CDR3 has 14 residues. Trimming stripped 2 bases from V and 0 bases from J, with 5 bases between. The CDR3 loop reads CASSQRSSYNEQFF. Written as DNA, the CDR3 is TGTGCCAGCAGCCAAAGGAGCTCCTACAATGAGCAGTTCTTC.

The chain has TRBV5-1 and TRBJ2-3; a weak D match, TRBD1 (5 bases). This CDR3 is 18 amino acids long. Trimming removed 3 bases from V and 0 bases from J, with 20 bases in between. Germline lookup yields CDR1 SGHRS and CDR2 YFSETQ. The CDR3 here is CASSSPDGAPSSTDTQYF. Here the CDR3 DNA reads TGCGCCAGCAGCTCACCCGATGGGGCCCCCTCTAGCACAGATACGCAGTATTTT.

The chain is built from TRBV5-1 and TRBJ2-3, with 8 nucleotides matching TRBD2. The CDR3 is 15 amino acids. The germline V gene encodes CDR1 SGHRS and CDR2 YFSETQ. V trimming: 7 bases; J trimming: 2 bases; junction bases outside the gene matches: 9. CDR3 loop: CASARIAGNTDTQYF. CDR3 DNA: TGCGCCAGCGCCCGGATAGCGGGAAACACAGATACGCAGTATTTT.

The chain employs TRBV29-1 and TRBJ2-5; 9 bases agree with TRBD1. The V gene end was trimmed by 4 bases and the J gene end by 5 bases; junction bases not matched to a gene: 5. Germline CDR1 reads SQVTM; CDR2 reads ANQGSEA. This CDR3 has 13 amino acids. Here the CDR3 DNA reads TGCAGCGTTGGTTTGGGACAGGGCGAGACCCAGTACTTC. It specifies CSVGLGQGETQYF.

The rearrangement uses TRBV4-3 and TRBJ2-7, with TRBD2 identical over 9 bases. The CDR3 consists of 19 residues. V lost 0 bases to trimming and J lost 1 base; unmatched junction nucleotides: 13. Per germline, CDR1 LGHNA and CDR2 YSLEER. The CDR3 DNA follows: TGCGCCAGCAGCCAAGATGGGGGACTAGCTGAACCACAATCCTACGAGCAGTACTTC. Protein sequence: CASSQDGGLAEPQSYEQYF.

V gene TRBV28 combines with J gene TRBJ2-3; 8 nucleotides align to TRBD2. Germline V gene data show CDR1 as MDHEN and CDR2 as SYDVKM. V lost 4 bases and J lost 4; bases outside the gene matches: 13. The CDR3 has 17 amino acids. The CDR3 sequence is CASSSAGGVVWADTQYF. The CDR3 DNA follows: TGTGCCAGCAGTTCGGCGGGAGGCGTGGTGTGGGCAGATACGCAGTATTTT.

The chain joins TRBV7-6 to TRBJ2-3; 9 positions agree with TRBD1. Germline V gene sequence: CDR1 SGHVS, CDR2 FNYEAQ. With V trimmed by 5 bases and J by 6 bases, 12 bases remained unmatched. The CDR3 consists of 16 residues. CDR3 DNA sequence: TGTGCCAGCAGCCCGCAACAGGGGGCGATGACGGATACGCAGTATTTT. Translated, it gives CASSPQQGAMTDTQYF.

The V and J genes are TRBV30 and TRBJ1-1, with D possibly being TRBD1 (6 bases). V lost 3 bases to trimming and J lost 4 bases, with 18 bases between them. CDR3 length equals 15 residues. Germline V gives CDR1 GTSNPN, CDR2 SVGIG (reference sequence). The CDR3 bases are TGTGCCTGGAGCGGTTACAGGGTGAGGGGCACTGAAGCTTTCTTT. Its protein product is CAWSGYRVRGTEAFF.